This entry lists 25 T cell receptor beta chains sequenced from one sample in a study of blood T cell repertoires in COVID-19. Clones were read by immunoSEQ multiplex PCR, and TCRdb kept only the in-frame ones, dropping some. The repertoire holds 250,000 to 350,000 clones, with 80% to 90% as singletons. Sequences were obtained from PBMCs or T cells enriched from blood (not recorded which). These receptors originate from a woman aged 25 to 39 who had recovered from COVID-19.

The rearrangement links TRBV9 to TRBJ1-2; a possible D gene is TRBD1 (5 bases). Germline V CDR1 and CDR2: SGDLS, YYNGEE. V dropped 3 bases and J dropped 5 bases, with 17 bases sitting between them. The CDR3 loop spans 15 amino acids. Written as DNA, the CDR3 is TGTGCCAGCAGCGAGACGTCGTTGGGGCGATATGGCTACACCTTC. Translating it yields CASSETSLGRYGYTF.

The gene calls are TRBV18 and TRBJ2-7; TRBD2 might be the D (5 bases). The CDR3 consists of 14 residues. Germline V CDR1 and CDR2: KGHSH, LQKENI. The V end lost 3 bases, the J end lost 0 bases, and 9 bases lay between the germline ends. The CDR3 here is CASSPRRDSYEQYF. The CDR3 DNA is TGTGCCAGCTCACCCCGACGGGACTCCTACGAGCAGTACTTC.

V usage is TRBV6-5 and J usage is TRBJ1-6; TRBD1 agrees at 7 bases. The CDR3 consists of 15 residues. V was clipped by 5 bases and J by 10 bases; unmatched bases: 11. Per the germline V gene, CDR1 is MNHEY and CDR2 is SVGAGI. The CDR3 nucleotides are TGTGCCAGCAGTAGCCGACAGGGCGGTAACTCACCCCTCCACTTT. It translates to CASSSRQGGNSPLHF.

This sequence joins TRBV15 and TRBJ1-1; D perhaps matches TRBD1 (6 bases). The CDR3 loop spans 13 amino acids. Germline assignment: CDR1 LNHNV and CDR2 YYDKDF (reference sequence). V lost 9 bases and J 0 bases, leaving 11 bases between the germline ends. This CDR3 is CATEDSLNTEAFF. CDR3 DNA sequence: TGTGCCACAGAGGACAGCCTGAACACTGAAGCTTTCTTT.

The V and J genes are TRBV28 and TRBJ1-1; a possible D gene is TRBD1 (5 bases). V was trimmed by 4 bases and J by 0 bases, leaving 18 bases between them. Germline CDR1 and CDR2: MDHEN and SYDVKM. The CDR3 is 17 amino acids. The CDR3 nucleotides are TGTGCCAGCAGTTCCCCGGGTAAGGGGTTCATGAACACTGAAGCTTTCTTT. It translates to CASSSPGKGFMNTEAFF.

The rearrangement links TRBV11-2 to TRBJ1-2; D gene unclear. Trimming stripped 2 bases from V and 2 bases from J, with 21 bases between. This CDR3 contains 18 residues. The germline V gene encodes CDR1 SGHAT and CDR2 FQNNGV. CDR3 in amino acids: CASSLSSSQWALNYGYTF. CDR3 DNA sequence: TGTGCCAGCAGCTTAAGCAGTTCCCAGTGGGCTCTCAACTATGGCTACACCTTC. Full variable domain (rest looked up from reference TRBV11-2 and TRBJ1-2): EAGVAQSPRYKIIEKRQSVAFWCNPISGHATLYWYQQILGQGPKLLIQFQNNGVVDDSQLPKDRFSAERLKGVDSTLKIQPAKLEDSAVYLCASSLSSSQWALNYGYTFGSGTRLTVV.

This chain uses TRBV28 with TRBJ1-5, with 8 nucleotides matching TRBD1. CDR1 and CDR2 (germline): MDHEN, SYDVKM. V was clipped by 6 bases and J by 6 bases; unmatched bases: 4. CDR3 length: 13 amino acids. CDR3 DNA: TGTGCCAGCAGGCGGACAGGGTTTCAGCCCCAGCATTTT. Its translation is CASRRTGFQPQHF. The full variable domain, in which reference TRBV28 and TRBJ1-5 provide the parts outside the CDR3, is DVKVTQSSRYLVKRTGEKVFLECVQDMDHENMFWYRQDPGLGLRLIYFSYDVKMKEKGDIPEGYSVSREKKERFSLILESASTNQTSMYLCASRRTGFQPQHFGDGTRLSIL.

The chain has TRBV7-6 and TRBJ1-1; 9 bases are a match to TRBD1. The CDR3 has 17 amino acids. Trimming removed 3 bases from V and 1 base from J; junction bases left unmatched: 9. Germline CDR1 and CDR2: SGHVS and FNYEAQ. In nucleotides, the CDR3 is TGTGCCAGCAGCTTTAGCCCCGGGACAGGGACGAACACTGAAGCTTTCTTT. This encodes CASSFSPGTGTNTEAFF. The full variable domain, completed using reference TRBV7-6 and TRBJ1-1, is GAGVSQSPRYKVTKRGQDVALRCDPISGHVSLYWYRQALGQGPEFLTYFNYEAQQDKSGLPNDRFSAERPEGSISTLTIQRTEQRDSAMYRCASSFSPGTGTNTEAFFGQGTRLTVV.

The chain has TRBV10-3 and TRBJ2-5, with 12 bases fitting TRBD2. This CDR3 contains 13 residues. Germline-derived CDR1 and CDR2 are ENHRY and SYGVKD. J gave up 3 bases and V 9 bases, and 2 bases lay outside the gene matches. CDR3 DNA: TGTGCCATAAGACTAGCGGGAGAAGAGACCCAGTACTTC. This translates into CAIRLAGEETQYF.

V is TRBV12-5 and J is TRBJ2-1, with 8 bases identical to TRBD1. The V gene end was trimmed by 11 bases and the J gene end by 4 bases; junction bases not matched to a gene: 10. The CDR3 has 14 amino acids. Germline-derived CDR1 and CDR2 are LGHNT and FRNRAP. CDR3 nucleotide sequence: TGTGCTTCCTCGCAGGGGGCGTTATACAATGAGCAGTTCTTC. Its protein product is CASSQGALYNEQFF. Full variable domain (missing parts from reference TRBV12-5 and TRBJ2-1): DARVTQTPRHKVTEMGQEVTMRCQPILGHNTVFWYRQTMMQGLELLAYFRNRAPLDDSGMPKDRFSAEMPDATLATLKIQPSEPRDSAVYFCASSQGALYNEQFFGPGTRLTVL.

The J gene is TRBJ2-7, the V gene TRBV5-1, with 11 bases aligning to TRBD2. CDR1 is SGHRS and CDR2 is YFSETQ in the germline V gene. This CDR3 spans 16 amino acids. V was pared by 4 bases and J by 2 bases, with 8 bases of the junction left unmatched. The CDR3 region has the DNA TGCGCCAGCAGCCCCCAGACTAGCGGGACAGCCTACGAGCAGTACTTC. It specifies CASSPQTSGTAYEQYF.

The chain joins TRBV19 to TRBJ2-1; 12 bases map to TRBD2. The CDR3 totals 14 residues. The V and J ends lost 6 bases and 4 bases, in that order; junction bases with no gene match: 1. CDR1 and CDR2 from the germline V gene are LNHDA and SQIVND (reference sequence). CDR3 residues: CASSGLAGYNEQFF. As DNA, the CDR3 is TGTGCCAGTAGCGGACTAGCGGGGTACAATGAGCAGTTCTTC. Complete variable domain (other parts from reference TRBV19 and TRBJ2-1): DGGITQSPKYLFRKEGQNVTLSCEQNLNHDAMYWYRQDPGQGLRLIYYSQIVNDFQKGDIAEGYSVSREKKESFPLTVTSAQKNPTAFYLCASSGLAGYNEQFFGPGTRLTVL.

This rearrangement joins TRBV7-9 to TRBJ1-1; D might be TRBD1 (6 bases). V lost 5 bases, J lost 11 bases, and 15 bases lay in between. Germline CDR1 and CDR2: SEHNR and FQNEAQ (reference sequence). This CDR3 is built from 12 residues. CDR3 in DNA: TGTGCCAGCAGCCTCGGTCAGGGGAATGCTTTCTTT. This codes for CASSLGQGNAFF.

V usage is TRBV10-2 and J usage is TRBJ2-7, with TRBD2 identical over 9 bases. This CDR3 contains 15 residues. Per the germline V gene, CDR1 is WSHSY and CDR2 is SAAADI. J gave up 3 bases and V 0 bases, and 3 bases lay outside the gene matches. The CDR3 sequence is CASSESGLALYEQYF. As DNA, the CDR3 is TGCGCCAGCAGTGAGTCAGGACTAGCGCTCTACGAGCAGTACTTC.

The V gene is TRBV4-2, the J gene TRBJ1-1; D gene ambiguous. From germline, CDR1 is LGHNA and CDR2 YNFKEQ. V lost 0 bases, J lost 5 bases, and 13 bases lay in between. The CDR3 extends over 15 amino acids. CDR3 loop: CASSQEETAGTEAFF. DNA for the CDR3: TGTGCCAGCAGCCAAGAGGAAACAGCGGGGACTGAAGCTTTCTTT.

The V call is TRBV7-6, the J call TRBJ1-2; a possible D gene is TRBD1 (6 bases). CDR3 length: 14 residues. The germline V and J ends were trimmed by 5 bases and 2 bases, with 12 bases remaining between them. CDR1 is SGHVS, CDR2 FNYEAQ, per germline. CDR3 nucleotide sequence: TGTGCCAGCAGCCCCCGGGGGGCAAACTATGGCTACACCTTC. Its protein is CASSPRGANYGYTF. The full variable domain, completed using reference TRBV7-6 and TRBJ1-2, is GAGVSQSPRYKVTKRGQDVALRCDPISGHVSLYWYRQALGQGPEFLTYFNYEAQQDKSGLPNDRFSAERPEGSISTLTIQRTEQRDSAMYRCASSPRGANYGYTFGSGTRLTVV.

This clone was seen just once. The chain employs TRBV4-1 and TRBJ2-5, with 11 bases identical to TRBD1. V lost 3 bases to trimming and J lost 6 bases; unmatched junction nucleotides: 3. This CDR3 has 14 residues. CDR1 and CDR2 from the germline V gene are MGHRA and YSYEKL. CDR3 amino acids: CASSHGQGAQTQYF. In nucleotides, the CDR3 is TGCGCCAGCAGCCACGGACAGGGGGCTCAGACCCAGTACTTC.

The rearrangement links TRBV3-1 (or the pseudogene TRBV3-2) to TRBJ1-3; possibly TRBD1 for D (6 bases). Looked up from germline, CDR1 is LGHDT and CDR2 is YNNKEL (reference sequence). The V end lost 4 bases, the J end lost 0 bases, and 13 bases lay between the germline ends. The CDR3 is made up of 16 amino acids. The CDR3 reads CASSPTGSVSGNTIYF. The CDR3 DNA reads TGTGCCAGCAGCCCTACAGGGTCCGTCTCTGGAAACACCATATATTTT.

The V and J genes are TRBV21-1 and TRBJ2-1; the table names TRBD2, a call not compared with the DNA. TRBV21-1 is tagged as a pseudogene. The CDR3 is 15 residues long. CDR3 sequence (DNA): TGTGCCAGCAGCATTGATATTAGCGGGGCTAATGAGCAGTTCTTC. This encodes CASSIDISGANEQFF.

V usage is TRBV27 and J usage is TRBJ2-7; 15 nucleotides agree with TRBD2. J was trimmed by 6 bases and V by 5 bases; bases with no gene match: 5. Looked up from germline, CDR1 is MNHEY and CDR2 is SMNVEV (reference sequence). The length of the CDR3 is 15 residues. This CDR3 is CASSLGLAGGREQYF. The CDR3 DNA reads TGTGCCAGCAGTCTTGGACTAGCGGGAGGGCGCGAGCAGTACTTC.

V gene TRBV29-1 combines with J gene TRBJ1-5, with unresolved D. V lost 6 bases, J lost 5 bases, and 14 bases lay in between. The CDR3 extends over 13 amino acids. CDR1 SQVTM and CDR2 ANQGSEA come from the germline V gene. In DNA form, the CDR3 reads TGCAGCGTCCAAGCCTGGACTGATCAGCCCCAGCATTTT. This gives the protein CSVQAWTDQPQHF.

The chain combines TRBV5-4 with TRBJ1-2; possibly TRBD1 for D (5 bases). Germline CDR1 and CDR2: SGHNT and YYREEE (reference sequence). CDR3 length: 14 amino acids. With 1 base removed from V and 8 bases from J, the gap between germline ends came to 15 bases. The CDR3 DNA is TGTGCCAGCAGCTTGTCAGGGTGGGGAAAAGGCTACACCTTC. Its protein is CASSLSGWGKGYTF.

The chain links TRBV7-6 to TRBJ1-5; 7 bases align to TRBD1. V was clipped by 3 bases and J by 2 bases; unmatched bases: 4. The CDR3 has 15 amino acids. Per the germline V gene, CDR1 is SGHVS and CDR2 is FNYEAQ. The CDR3 is CASSFGDRGNQPQHF. CDR3 DNA: TGTGCCAGCAGCTTCGGTGACAGGGGCAATCAGCCCCAGCATTTT.

The J gene is TRBJ1-4, the V gene TRBV5-1; D ambiguous. Per the germline V gene, CDR1 is SGHRS and CDR2 is YFSETQ. V lost 1 base and J 3 bases, leaving 10 bases between the germline ends. This CDR3 comprises 15 residues. CDR3 DNA: TGCGCCAGCAGCTTGAGTGGGGAGTCTAATGAAAAACTGTTTTTT. Amino acids: CASSLSGESNEKLFF. The full variable domain, in which reference TRBV5-1 and TRBJ1-4 provide the parts outside the CDR3, is KAGVTQTPRYLIKTRGQQVTLSCSPISGHRSVSWYQQTPGQGLQFLFEYFSETQRNKGNFPGRFSGRQFSNSRSEMNVSTLELGDSALYLCASSLSGESNEKLFFGSGTQLSVL.

The gene calls are TRBV25-1 and TRBJ1-2; 7 bases map to TRBD1. Unmatched junction bases numbered 5, after V lost 0 bases and J lost 4 bases. The CDR3 is made up of 15 amino acids. Germline CDR1 MGHDK, CDR2 SYGVNS. CDR3 in amino acids: CASSEYWTGTYGYTF. As DNA, the CDR3 is TGTGCCAGCAGTGAATATTGGACAGGAACCTATGGCTACACCTTC.